The rows below give T cell receptor beta chains drawn from one sample of a study of T cells after yellow fever vaccination. TCRdb fed the 5' RACE reads into MiXCR, producing one record per CDR3 protein. The sample has 170,000 or so distinct CDR3 sequences; 6.2% are singletons. The source material was CD4+ T cells sorted from PBMCs, sampled on the day of the first yellow fever vaccination. Every receptor here comes from a man aged 18 to 35 who received the YFV17D yellow fever vaccine. Both conserved end residues are part of each CDR3. Fields, in order: D gene, clone size, J gene, V gene, CDR3 length, CDR3 protein, CDR3 DNA. A D gene is named only where the DNA matches it firmly. Clone size, where shown, is once, few, many, or a class for clones that have expanded.

- | many | TRBJ1-3 | TRBV28 | 15 | CASSFSRPSGNTIYF | TGTGCCAGCAGTTTTTCACGACCCTCTGGAAACACCATATATTTT
TRBD1 | few | TRBJ1-2 | TRBV7-8 | 17 | CASSKGQGVTALYGYTF | TGTGCCAGCAGCAAGGGACAGGGGGTGACAGCTCTCTATGGCTACACCTTC
TRBD1 | many | TRBJ1-2 | TRBV14 | 15 | CASSARTGGRDGYTF | TGTGCCAGCAGCGCCCGGACAGGAGGGCGCGATGGCTACACCTTC
- | few | TRBJ1-6 | TRBV18 | 13 | CASSPRQNSPLHF | TGTGCCAGCTCACCGCGGCAGAATTCACCCCTCCACTTT
- | - | TRBJ2-2 | TRBV4-3 | 15 | CASSRGPGNTGELFF | TGCGCCAGCAGTCGGGGACCAGGGAACACCGGGGAGCTGTTTTTT
- | - | TRBJ2-1 | TRBV14 | 17 | CASSRYGSMSPYNEQFF | TGTGCCAGCAGCCGTTACGGGAGCATGAGCCCCTACAATGAGCAGTTCTTC
TRBD1 | many | TRBJ2-1 | TRBV5-1 | 16 | CASSQDGQGSYNEQFF | TGCGCCAGCAGCCAAGATGGACAGGGTTCCTACAATGAGCAGTTCTTC
TRBD1 | few | TRBJ1-1 | TRBV7-3 | 14 | CASSLDRVSTEAFF | TGTGCCAGCAGCTTGGACAGGGTGAGCACTGAAGCTTTCTTT
- | many | TRBJ2-3 | TRBV19 | 14 | CASSISGRTDTQYF | TGTGCCAGTAGTATCAGCGGACGCACAGATACGCAGTATTTT
TRBD2 | few | TRBJ2-3 | TRBV9 | 15 | CASSVGGGARDTQYF | TGTGCCAGCAGCGTGGGCGGGGGGGCTAGAGATACGCAGTATTTT
- | many | TRBJ1-5 | TRBV30 | 13 | CAWRYTGRQPQHF | TGTGCCTGGAGATACACCGGGCGTCAGCCCCAGCATTTT
- | many | TRBJ2-3 | TRBV5-1 | 15 | CASSLVGSSTDTQYF | TGCGCCAGCAGCTTGGTAGGGTCGAGCACAGATACGCAGTATTTT
- | - | TRBJ2-5 | TRBV5-1 | 14 | CASSLQTQGQTQYF | TGCGCCAGCAGCTTACAGACCCAAGGGCAGACCCAGTACTTC
- | few | TRBJ2-7 | TRBV12-3/TRBV12-4 | 14 | CASREGGLTYEQYF | TGTGCCAGCAGAGAGGGCGGTTTAACCTACGAGCAGTACTTC
- | many | TRBJ2-3 | TRBV5-1 | 15 | CASSSQTDRADTQYF | TGCGCCAGCAGCTCCCAAACGGACAGAGCCGATACGCAGTATTTT
- | many | TRBJ2-3 | TRBV7-8 | 12 | CASSFALAAQYF | TGTGCCAGCAGCTTTGCCTTAGCGGCGCAGTATTTT
- | - | TRBJ1-6 | TRBV7-8 | 14 | CASSLQDYGSPLHF | TGTGCCAGCAGCTTGCAGGACTATGGTTCACCCCTCCACTTT
- | few | TRBJ2-1 | TRBV5-4 | 12 | CASSLDANEQFF | TGTGCCAGCAGCTTGGATGCGAATGAGCAGTTCTTC
- | few | TRBJ1-6 | TRBV10-3 | 14 | CAISGTEYNSPLHF | TGTGCCATCAGTGGGACGGAATATAATTCACCCCTCCACTTT
- | - | TRBJ2-3 | TRBV4-2 | 16 | CASSLGTLTSTDTQYF | TGTGCCAGCAGCCTGGGAACTTTGACTAGCACAGATACGCAGTATTTT
- | many | TRBJ1-5 | TRBV30 | 13 | CAWSGGFGKPQHF | TGTGCCTGGAGTGGAGGCTTCGGGAAGCCCCAGCATTTT
- | few | TRBJ2-2 | TRBV11-2 | 15 | CASLNRAGIAGELFF | TGTGCCAGTCTCAACAGGGCGGGTATAGCCGGGGAGCTGTTTTTT
- | - | TRBJ1-2 | TRBV5-1 | 14 | CASSFGRAPPGYTF | TGCGCCAGCAGCTTTGGCAGGGCTCCCCCCGGCTACACCTTC
- | few | TRBJ1-1 | TRBV12-3/TRBV12-4 | 16 | CASSPTRREQYTEAFF | TGTGCCAGCAGCCCTACGCGCCGGGAACAGTACACTGAAGCTTTCTTT
- | many | TRBJ1-1 | TRBV3-1 | 12 | CASSQVRAEAFF | TGTGCCAGCAGTCAAGTGCGGGCTGAAGCTTTCTTT
- | many | TRBJ1-3 | TRBV5-1 | 15 | CASSLDLGAGNTIYF | TGCGCCAGCAGCTTGGATCTCGGGGCTGGAAACACCATATATTTT
- | few | TRBJ2-4 | TRBV3-1 | 13 | CASSSGTSNIQYF | TGTGCCAGCAGCTCTGGGACTTCAAACATTCAGTACTTC
TRBD1 | - | TRBJ1-5 | TRBV28 | 14 | CASRGGQGDQPQHF | TGTGCCAGTAGGGGGGGACAGGGGGATCAGCCCCAGCATTTT
- | many | TRBJ1-1 | TRBV25-1 | 15 | CASSSWRGGNTEAFF | TGTGCCAGCAGCTCATGGAGAGGGGGGAACACTGAAGCTTTCTTT
- | - | TRBJ1-6 | TRBV20-1 | 15 | CSARVPGRLYSPLHF | TGCAGTGCTAGAGTCCCGGGGCGCCTTTATTCACCCCTCCACTTT
- | many | TRBJ1-3 | TRBV20-1 | 17 | CSASFTARLGSGNTIYF | TGCAGTGCTAGCTTTACAGCTCGTCTCGGTTCTGGAAACACCATATATTTT
- | - | TRBJ1-5 | TRBV25-1 | 12 | CASSEWGQPQHF | TGTGCCAGCAGTGAATGGGGCCAGCCCCAGCATTTT
TRBD1 | - | TRBJ1-2 | TRBV7-2 | 17 | CASGPRDRGHYNYGYTF | TGTGCCAGCGGACCCCGGGACAGGGGACATTATAACTATGGCTACACCTTC
- | - | TRBJ1-4 | TRBV9 | 13 | CASSVAGEEKLFF | TGTGCCAGCAGCGTAGCGGGAGAGGAAAAACTGTTTTTT
TRBD2 | few | TRBJ2-3 | TRBV5-1 | 19 | CASSIGLAGTKSSTDTQYF | TGCGCCAGCAGTATCGGACTAGCGGGGACTAAATCTAGCACAGATACGCAGTATTTT
TRBD1 | many | TRBJ2-5 | TRBV4-1 | 18 | CASSHNTRDRGAQETQYF | TGCGCCAGCAGCCATAACACCCGGGACAGGGGAGCCCAAGAGACCCAGTACTTC
TRBD1 | - | TRBJ2-2 | TRBV10-3 | 17 | CAISPVRRDRDTGELFF | TGTGCCATCAGCCCCGTGCGCCGGGACAGGGACACCGGGGAGCTGTTTTTT
- | many | TRBJ2-2 | TRBV10-3 | 18 | CAISESQPGSANTGELFF | TGTGCCATCAGTGAGTCACAACCGGGTTCGGCGAACACCGGGGAGCTGTTTTTT